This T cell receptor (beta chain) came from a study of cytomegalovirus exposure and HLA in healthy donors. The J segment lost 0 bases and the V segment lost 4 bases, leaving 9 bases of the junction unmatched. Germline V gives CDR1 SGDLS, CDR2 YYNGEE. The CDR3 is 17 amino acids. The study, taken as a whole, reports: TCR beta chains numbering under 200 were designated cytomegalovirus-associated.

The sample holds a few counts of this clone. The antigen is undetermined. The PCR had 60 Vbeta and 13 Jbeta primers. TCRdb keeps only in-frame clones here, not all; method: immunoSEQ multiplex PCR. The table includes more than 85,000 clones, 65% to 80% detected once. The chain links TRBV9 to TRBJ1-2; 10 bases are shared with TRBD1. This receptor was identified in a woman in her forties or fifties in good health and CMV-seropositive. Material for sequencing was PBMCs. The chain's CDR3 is CASSRGDRGFTNYGYTF. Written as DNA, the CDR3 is TGTGCCAGCAGCAGGGGGGACAGGGGATTCACTAACTATGGCTACACCTTC.